The 28 T cell receptor beta chains below were found in one sample sequenced in a study of T cells in women clearing cervical HPV infection. Profiled with immunoSEQ multiplex PCR; TCRdb holds only in-frame clones, not every one. This sample contains some 30,000 clones. Sequenced input: blood buffy coat. The receptors shown here come from a woman between 18 and 70 years old with a cervical HPV16 infection that either progressed to CIN3+ or cleared (not recorded which).

Worth noting for this clone: The read terminates 3 residues before the CDR3 end, so the remaining end is supplied by the germline J gene. The V gene is TRBV3-1 (or the pseudogene TRBV3-2), the J gene TRBJ1-2; no clear D. V was shortened by 3 bases and J by 6 bases, with 5 bases between the two germline ends. Germline CDR1 and CDR2: LGHDT and YNNKEL (reference sequence). This CDR3 contains 11 residues. CDR3 protein: CASSQRDGYTF. CDR3 DNA, as far as it was read: TGTGCCAGCAGCCAGCGGGATGGC.

Regarding this clone: The observed sequence ends 3 residues before the CDR3 terminus, with the missing tail filled in from the germline J gene. The chain couples TRBV6-2 or TRBV6-3 to TRBJ2-7; 8 bases agree with TRBD1. Germline assignment: CDR1 MNHEY and CDR2 SVGEGT. Germline trimming cut 5 bases from V and 0 bases from J; bases unmatched to any gene: 6. This CDR3 comprises 15 residues. The covered CDR3 bases are TGTGCCAGCAGTACGCGGGACAGGAGCTCCTACGAG. Translating it yields CASSTRDRSSYE. The whole CDR3 sequence is CASSTRDRSSYEQYF.

In regard to this clone: The read terminates 3 residues ahead of where the CDR3 ends, so the germline J gene completes it. This chain links TRBV18 with TRBJ2-2; 8 bases fit TRBD1. The CDR3 loop spans 15 amino acids. Germline CDR1 reads KGHSH; CDR2 reads LQKENI. The V gene end was trimmed by 3 bases and the J gene end by 1 base; junction bases not matched to a gene: 1. The CDR3 is CASSPGQGNTGELFF. CDR3 bases read: TGTGCCAGCTCACCCGGACAGGGGAACACCGGGGAG.

A remark on this clone: The read ends 3 residues shy of where the CDR3 ends; the end is completed using the germline J gene. V gene TRBV20-1 combines with J gene TRBJ1-5; 8 nucleotides line up with TRBD1. The CDR3 is 14 amino acids. Germline CDR1 reads DFQATT; CDR2 reads SNEGSKA (reference sequence). Trimming at V came to 1 base and at J to 4 bases, leaving 3 bases not matched to a gene. Partial CDR3 DNA: TGCAGTGCTAGAGGAACAGGGGGTAATCAGCCC. Protein: CSARGTGGNQP. The CDR3 in full is CSARGTGGNQPQHF.

As concerns this clone: The CDR3 end lies 3 residues beyond the end of the read and is filled in from the germline J gene. The chain joins TRBV5-1 to TRBJ1-2; 7 nucleotides align to TRBD1. The CDR3 consists of 13 residues. The V and J ends lost 4 bases and 4 bases, in that order; junction bases with no gene match: 4. Germline-derived CDR1 and CDR2 are SGHRS and YFSETQ. The CDR3 reads CASSVDRVYGYTF. CDR3 DNA, as far as it was read: TGCGCCAGCAGCGTAGACAGGGTCTATGGC. Together with reference TRBV5-1 and TRBJ1-2, the CDR3 gives the full variable domain: KAGVTQTPRYLIKTRGQQVTLSCSPISGHRSVSWYQQTPGQGLQFLFEYFSETQRNKGNFPGRFSGRQFSNSRSEMNVSTLELGDSALYLCASSVDRVYGYTFGSGTRLTVV.

As to this clone: The sequence runs out 3 residues before the end of the CDR3; the remainder is reconstructed from the germline J gene. The chain is built from TRBV2 and TRBJ2-5; 7 nucleotides line up with TRBD1. CDR3 size: 15 residues. The germline gives CDR1 SNHLY, CDR2 FYNNEI. CDR3 residues: CASSLQGVRTDTQYF. The CDR3 bases that were read are TGTGCCAGCAGTCTCCAGGGGGTGAGGACAGATACC.

On this clone itself: The read gets to within 3 residues of the CDR3 end, and the germline J gene fills in the rest. The genes are TRBV7-8 and TRBJ2-1; 7 nucleotides agree with TRBD2. This CDR3 is 17 amino acids long. Germline trimming cut 4 bases from V and 4 bases from J; bases unmatched to any gene: 13. The germline V gene encodes CDR1 SGHVS and CDR2 FQNEAQ. CDR3 DNA (partial): TGTGCCAGCAGCTCTATCGGACTAGTCCCCAAATACAATGAG. This codes for CASSSIGLVPKYNE. The whole CDR3 protein is CASSSIGLVPKYNEQFF.

Notes on this clone: The missing CDR3 end, 3 residues past where the read stops, is filled in from the germline J gene. The chain links TRBV19 to TRBJ1-5, with TRBD1 as a possible D gene (6 bases). Germline-derived CDR1 and CDR2 are LNHDA and SQIVND (reference sequence). The CDR3 spans 15 residues. The germline V and J ends were trimmed by 3 bases and 1 base, with 10 bases remaining between them. The chain's CDR3 is CASSIYGGSNQPQHF. The DNA read from the CDR3 is TGTGCCAGTAGTATTTATGGGGGCAGCAATCAGCCC.

To note about this clone: The observed sequence ends 3 residues before the CDR3 terminus, with the missing tail filled in from the germline J gene. The chain joins TRBV18 to TRBJ2-5; perhaps TRBD1 as D (5 bases). V was pared by 3 bases and J by 2 bases, with 7 bases between. The CDR3 spans 13 residues. CDR1 is KGHSH and CDR2 is LQKENI in the germline V gene. The CDR3 bases that were read are TGTGCCAGCTCACCGGCAGGGCAAGAGACC. It yields the protein CASSPAGQET. Given in full, the CDR3 is CASSPAGQETQYF.

For this clone: The read ends 3 residues shy of where the CDR3 ends; the end is completed using the germline J gene. The chain employs TRBV19 and TRBJ2-4, with D possibly being TRBD1 (5 bases). The germline gives CDR1 LNHDA, CDR2 SQIVND (reference sequence). The CDR3 is 16 residues long. This chain's CDR3 is CASSIARTGLFFGQYF. The CDR3 DNA, read in part, is TGTGCCAGTAGTATAGCTAGAACAGGATTGTTTTTTGGT.

A remark on this clone: The read stops 3 residues short of the end of the CDR3; the missing end is completed from the germline J gene. The chain uses TRBV6-1 and TRBJ2-1; D might be TRBD2 (8 bases). Trimming cost V 2 bases and J 9 bases, with 23 bases left between them. The length of the CDR3 is 17 residues. Germline lookup yields CDR1 MNHNS and CDR2 SASEGT. The covered CDR3 bases are TGTGCCAGCAGTGAACGGGGGGGGGCAGGGGGTATGGGTGAG. It translates to CASSERGGAGGMGE. The CDR3 reads in full as CASSERGGAGGMGEQFF.

As regards this clone: The read ends 3 residues early relative to the CDR3; the germline J gene fills the gap. This chain links TRBV4-2 with TRBJ2-5, with TRBD2 identical over 13 bases. The CDR3 runs to 17 residues. V was clipped by 4 bases and J by 5 bases; unmatched bases: 10. Looked up from germline, CDR1 is LGHNA and CDR2 is YNFKEQ. CDR3 amino acids: CASSRGLAGAREETQYF. The covered CDR3 bases are TGTGCCAGCAGCCGAGGACTAGCGGGGGCACGGGAGGAGACC.

Turning to this clone: The sequence runs out 3 residues before the end of the CDR3; the remainder is reconstructed from the germline J gene. V gene TRBV12-3 or TRBV12-4 combines with J gene TRBJ2-1, with 9 nucleotides matching TRBD2. J was trimmed by 7 bases and V by 6 bases; bases with no gene match: 10. There are 15 residues in the CDR3. The CDR3 protein is CASSPLLRGGNEQFF. The DNA read from the CDR3 is TGTGCCAGCAGCCCCCTCTTGCGGGGGGGAAATGAG.

As for this clone: The read comes to an end 3 residues before the CDR3 does, leaving the germline J gene to fill in the end. The chain uses TRBV5-6 and TRBJ1-2; perhaps TRBD1 as D (5 bases). Looked up from germline, CDR1 is SGHDT and CDR2 is YYEEEE. V lost 2 bases and J lost 0, with 11 bases in between. This CDR3 has 15 amino acids. CDR3 DNA (partial): TGTGCCAGCAGCTTACTCGACAGATCTAACTATGGC. The encoded protein is CASSLLDRSNYG. The whole CDR3 is CASSLLDRSNYGYTF.

About this clone itself: The CDR3 end is not reached by the read, which stops 3 residues before it; the germline J gene fills it in. This chain connects TRBV30 to TRBJ2-3; 11 bases map to TRBD2. CDR1 GTSNPN and CDR2 SVGIG come from the germline V gene (reference sequence). The CDR3 consists of 15 residues. The CDR3 spells CAWRVAGGRRETQYF. The sequenced CDR3 bases are TGTGCCTGGAGGGTAGCGGGGGGGCGACGCGAGACG.

Points on this clone: The read comes to an end 3 residues before the CDR3 does, leaving the germline J gene to fill in the end. V gene TRBV20-1 combines with J gene TRBJ2-2; perhaps TRBD1 as D (6 bases). The germline V gene has CDR1 DFQATT and CDR2 SNEGSKA (reference sequence). The CDR3 contains 13 residues. The sequenced part of the CDR3 DNA is TGCAGTGCTAGAGACGGGACAAATGAAAAG. It encodes CSARDGTNEK. The whole CDR3 sequence is CSARDGTNEKLFF.

CDR3 residues: CASSQDPWLGSGGAYEQFF. The sequenced part of the CDR3 DNA is TGTGCCAGCAGCCAAGACCCCTGGCTGGGTAGCGGGGGGGCCTATGAG. The rearrangement links TRBV3-1 (or the pseudogene TRBV3-2) to TRBJ2-1; 11 bases agree with TRBD2. From the germline J gene comes the end of the CDR3, since the read stops 3 residues before it. V shed 0 bases, J shed 8 bases, and the junction held 15 bases outside the gene matches. In germline, CDR1 is LGHDT, CDR2 YNNKEL (reference sequence). The CDR3 runs to 19 residues.

Concerning this clone: Read data end 3 residues before the CDR3 end; the end is taken from the germline J gene. V is TRBV7-3 and J is TRBJ1-1; D not resolved. The CDR3 has 13 residues. Trimming left V 3 bases short and J 2 bases short, with 7 bases between. The germline V gene encodes CDR1 SGHTA and CDR2 FQGTGA. The sequenced part of the CDR3 DNA is TGTGCCAGCAGCTTCGCGGTTAACACTGAA. Translation gives CASSFAVNTE. The full CDR3 protein reads CASSFAVNTEAFF. The full variable domain, in which reference TRBV7-3 and TRBJ1-1 provide the parts outside the CDR3, is GAGVSQTPSNKVTEKGKYVELRCDPISGHTALYWYRQSLGQGPEFLIYFQGTGAADDSGLPNDRFFAVRPEGSVSTLKIQRTERGDSAVYLCASSFAVNTEAFFGQGTRLTVV.

About this clone: The missing CDR3 end, 3 residues past where the read stops, is filled in from the germline J gene. V usage is TRBV13 and J usage is TRBJ2-1; possibly TRBD1 for D (6 bases). CDR1 and CDR2 (germline): PRHDT, FYEKMQ (reference sequence). This CDR3 comprises 14 residues. The ends were cut back, 1 base at V and 8 bases at J, with 12 bases in the middle. The CDR3 region is CASSLVDRRDEQFF. Incomplete CDR3 DNA: TGTGCCAGCAGCTTAGTTGACAGGCGGGATGAG.

With regard to this clone: With the read ending 3 residues before the CDR3 end, the germline J gene is used to fill in that end. V and J are TRBV2 and TRBJ1-1, with 8 bases aligning to TRBD1. J lost 0 bases, V lost 7 bases, and 7 bases had no gene match. The CDR3 totals 15 residues. Germline-derived CDR1 and CDR2 are SNHLY and FYNNEI. The CDR3 loop is CASTRQGSMNTEAFF. The sequenced CDR3 bases are TGTGCCAGCACCCGACAGGGGAGCATGAACACTGAA.

Points on this clone: The CDR3 is cut off 3 residues early in the read; its end comes from the germline J gene. This rearrangement joins TRBV2 to TRBJ1-5, with D uncertain. CDR3 length equals 17 residues. V was cut by 0 bases and J by 0 bases, with 12 bases left in between. Germline assignment: CDR1 SNHLY and CDR2 FYNNEI. The part of the CDR3 DNA that was read is TGTGCCAGCAGTGAAGCTTTAGGACTTTATAGCAATCAGCCC. Amino acid sequence: CASSEALGLYSNQP. The full-length CDR3 reads as CASSEALGLYSNQPQHF.

Details on this clone: Read coverage stops 3 residues before the CDR3 terminus; the germline J gene supplies the remainder. The chain recombines TRBV6-2 or TRBV6-3 with TRBJ2-3; D might be TRBD1 (5 bases). This CDR3 contains 17 residues. Germline CDR1 MNHEY, CDR2 SVGEGT. The CDR3 sequence is CASSYSAVRTGNQPQYF. The CDR3 DNA, read in part, is TGTGCCAGCAGTTACTCGGCAGTTCGAACAGGCAATCAGCCG.

Note on this clone: The read gets to within 3 residues of the CDR3 end, and the germline J gene fills in the rest. The chain uses TRBV5-1 and TRBJ2-5; D is unresolved. CDR1 SGHRS and CDR2 YFSETQ come from the germline V gene. This CDR3 contains 13 residues. The ends were cut back, 0 bases at V and 5 bases at J, with 8 bases in the middle. CDR3 sequence reads: CASSLGVVETQYF. CDR3 DNA (partial): TGCGCCAGCAGCTTGGGTGTCGTGGAGACC.

With regard to this clone: The read halts 3 residues ahead of the CDR3 end, with the missing end drawn from the germline J gene. The chain combines TRBV29-1 with TRBJ1-2; TRBD1 is a possible D gene (6 bases). This CDR3 has 13 residues. Germline CDR1 reads SQVTM; CDR2 reads ANQGSEA. The covered CDR3 bases are TGCAGCGTCCCTCTCGTGGGGGCTCGGGGC. Its translation is CSVPLVGARG. Given in full, the CDR3 is CSVPLVGARGYTF.

In the case of this clone: The DNA ends 3 residues before the CDR3 does, and the rest of the CDR3 is filled in from the germline J gene. The V and J genes are TRBV20-1 and TRBJ2-3; 7 nucleotides align to TRBD1. The CDR3 is 13 amino acids. Looked up from germline, CDR1 is DFQATT and CDR2 is SNEGSKA (reference sequence). This CDR3 reads CSALQGTQETQYF. The part of the CDR3 DNA that was read is TGCAGTGCTTTACAGGGGACCCAAGAGACG.

Remarks on this clone: The missing CDR3 end, 3 residues past where the read stops, is filled in from the germline J gene. This chain joins TRBV14 and TRBJ1-2; TRBD1 matches 9 bases. V lost 1 base and J lost 4; bases outside the gene matches: 1. CDR3 length equals 14 residues. From germline, CDR1 is SGHDN and CDR2 FVKESK. The CDR3 sequence: CASSQGQGGYGYTF. The covered CDR3 bases are TGTGCCAGCAGCCAAGGACAGGGGGGCTATGGC.

Of note for this clone: The CDR3 end lies 3 residues beyond the end of the read and is filled in from the germline J gene. The V gene is TRBV5-1, the J gene TRBJ2-1; 12 positions match TRBD2. The V gene's germline CDR1 is SGHRS and CDR2 YFSETQ. The ends lost 3 bases at V and 4 bases at J; junction bases unmatched: 5. The CDR3 spans 16 residues. CDR3 sequence reads: CASSSWTSGVYNEQFF. The CDR3 DNA, read in part, is TGCGCCAGCAGCTCCTGGACTAGCGGGGTGTACAATGAG.

A note on this clone: The read finishes 3 residues shy of the CDR3 end, and the germline J gene is used to complete it. This chain links TRBV6-4 with TRBJ2-7; 9 positions agree with TRBD2. Germline CDR1 reads MRHNA; CDR2 reads SNTAGT. V was pared by 4 bases and J by 2 bases, with 9 bases of the junction left unmatched. CDR3 length equals 16 residues. The CDR3 loop reads CASSGHERGVTYEQYF. The part of the CDR3 DNA that was read is TGTGCCAGCAGTGGGCACGAGCGGGGGGTTACCTACGAG.